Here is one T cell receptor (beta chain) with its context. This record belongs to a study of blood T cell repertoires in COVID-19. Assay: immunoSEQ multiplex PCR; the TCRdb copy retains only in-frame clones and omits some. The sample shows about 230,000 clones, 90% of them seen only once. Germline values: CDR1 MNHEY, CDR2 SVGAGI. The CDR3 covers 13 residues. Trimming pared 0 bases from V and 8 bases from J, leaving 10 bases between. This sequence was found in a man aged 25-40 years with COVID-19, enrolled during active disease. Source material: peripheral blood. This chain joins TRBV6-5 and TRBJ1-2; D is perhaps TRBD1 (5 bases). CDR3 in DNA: TGTGCCAGCAGTTACTCGTCGGGACTGGGCTACACCTTC. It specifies CASSYSSGLGYTF.